This TCR beta chain was recovered during a study of T cell responses to AZD1222 COVID-19 vaccine. Trimming took 5 bases from V and 3 from J, leaving 10 bases between them. The germline V gene has CDR1 MNHNS and CDR2 SASEGT. The CDR3 consists of 13 residues. Here immunoSEQ multiplex PCR was the method, and the copy in TCRdb shows in-frame clones only, minus some. The sample shows about 180,000 clones, 90% of them seen only once. The input for sequencing was peripheral blood, taken 28 days after the second dose of the MenACWY control vaccine. This chain connects TRBV6-1 to TRBJ1-1; D possibly corresponds to TRBD1 (5 bases). The sequence was obtained from an adult who received the MenACWY meningococcal vaccine as a control. In nucleotides, the CDR3 is TGTGCCAGCAGTCCTGACAGTTACACTGAAGCTTTCTTT. It translates to CASSPDSYTEAFF.